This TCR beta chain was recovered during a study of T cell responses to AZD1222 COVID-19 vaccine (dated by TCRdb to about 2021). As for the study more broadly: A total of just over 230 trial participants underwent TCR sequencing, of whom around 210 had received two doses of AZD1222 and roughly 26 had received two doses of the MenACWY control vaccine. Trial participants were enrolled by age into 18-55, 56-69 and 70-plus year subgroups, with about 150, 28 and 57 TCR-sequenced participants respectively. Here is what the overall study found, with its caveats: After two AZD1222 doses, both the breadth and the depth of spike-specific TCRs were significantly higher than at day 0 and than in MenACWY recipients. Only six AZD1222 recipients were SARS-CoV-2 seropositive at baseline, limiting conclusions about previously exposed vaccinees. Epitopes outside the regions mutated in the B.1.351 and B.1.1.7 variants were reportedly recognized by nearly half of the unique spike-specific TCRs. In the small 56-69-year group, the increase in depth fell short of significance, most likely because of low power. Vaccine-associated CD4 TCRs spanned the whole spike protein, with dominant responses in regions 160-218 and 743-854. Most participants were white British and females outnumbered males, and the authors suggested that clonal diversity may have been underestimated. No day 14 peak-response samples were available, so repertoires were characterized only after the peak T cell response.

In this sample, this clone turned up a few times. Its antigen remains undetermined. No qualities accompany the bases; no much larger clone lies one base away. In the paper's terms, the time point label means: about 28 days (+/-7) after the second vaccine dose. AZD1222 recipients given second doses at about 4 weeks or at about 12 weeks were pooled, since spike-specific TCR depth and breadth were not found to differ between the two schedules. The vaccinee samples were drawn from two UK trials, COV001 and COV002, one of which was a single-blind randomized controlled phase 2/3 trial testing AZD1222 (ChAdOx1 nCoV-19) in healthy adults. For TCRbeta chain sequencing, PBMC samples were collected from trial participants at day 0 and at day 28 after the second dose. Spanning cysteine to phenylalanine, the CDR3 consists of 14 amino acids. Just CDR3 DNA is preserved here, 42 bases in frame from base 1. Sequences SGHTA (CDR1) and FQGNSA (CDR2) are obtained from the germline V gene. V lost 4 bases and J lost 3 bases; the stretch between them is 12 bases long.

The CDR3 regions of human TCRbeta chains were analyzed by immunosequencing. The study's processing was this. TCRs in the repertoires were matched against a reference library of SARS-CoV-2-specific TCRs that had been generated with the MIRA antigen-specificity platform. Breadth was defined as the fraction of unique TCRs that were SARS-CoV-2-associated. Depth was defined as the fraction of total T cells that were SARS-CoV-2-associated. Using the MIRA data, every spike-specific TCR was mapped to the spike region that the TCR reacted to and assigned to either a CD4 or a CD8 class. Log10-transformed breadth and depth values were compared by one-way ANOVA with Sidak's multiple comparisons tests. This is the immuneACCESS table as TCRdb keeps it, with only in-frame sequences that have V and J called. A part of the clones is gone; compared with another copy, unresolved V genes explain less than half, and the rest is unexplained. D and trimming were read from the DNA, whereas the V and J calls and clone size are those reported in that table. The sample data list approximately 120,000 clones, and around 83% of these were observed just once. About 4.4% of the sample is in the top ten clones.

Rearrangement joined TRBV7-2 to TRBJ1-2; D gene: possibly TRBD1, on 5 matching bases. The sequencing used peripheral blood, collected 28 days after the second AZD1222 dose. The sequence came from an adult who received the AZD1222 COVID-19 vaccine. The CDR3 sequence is CASSSRQPDYGYTF. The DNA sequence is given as TGTGCCAGCAGCTCTAGACAGCCCGACTATGGCTACACCTTC.